The rows below give T cell receptor beta chains drawn from one sample of a study of OX40 agonist ivuxolimab in advanced cancers. The repertoire was sequenced with immunoSEQ multiplex PCR; TCRdb's copy has only in-frame clones and lacks some. The data show tens of thousands of clones, roughly nine tenths seen once. The source was CD4+ or CD8+ T cells sorted from blood, collected in a trial of the OX40 agonist ivuxolimab. The receptors were gathered from an adult with an advanced solid tumor such as melanoma, head and neck, liver or kidney cancer. The conserved cysteine and the conserved F or W are not part of the CDR3 here. Fields, in order: D gene, V gene, CDR3 protein. A D gene is named only where the DNA matches it firmly.

NA	TRBV11-2	ASSLGTEAF
NA	TRBV10-2	ASSDGTGNTIY
TRBD1	TRBV5-4	ASSLPTGSTDTQY
NA	TRBV2	ASSGGEQY
TRBD2	TRBV2	ASSEPGGAYNEQF
TRBD2	TRBV14	ASSPSLAGGNEQF
TRBD1	TRBV4-1	ASSQATGTRGYT
NA	TRBV7-6	ASSLEASAGHNEQF
NA	TRBV27	ASSLSGHSPYGYT
NA	TRBV19	ASSIMGNQPQH
TRBD1	TRBV4-2	ASSRGQGAPEAF
TRBD1	TRBV9	ASSVHRGNEQF
TRBD1	TRBV5-5	ASSLGTGLSYEQY
NA	TRBV5-6	ASSLEGDGRNEKLF
NA	TRBV21-1	ASSAPFKRGGGTQY